Shown below are 4 T cell receptor beta chains from a single sample sequenced in a study of vaccination and CD4 T cells after COVID-19. Treatment denoted: approximately 9-day PBMC culture with coronavirus spike peptide pools or control peptides (ViraFEST assay). These receptors lack a known antigen. The assay that was used to sequence DNA from cultured CD4+ T cells was the Oncomine TCR Beta short-read assay. TCRdb re-called the PCR reads with MiXCR, one entry per CDR3 protein. The sample contains approximately 25,000 distinct CDR3 sequences, roughly 49% of which appear only once. The sequencing input was CD4+ T cells from blood, cultured in vitro. These receptors came from a human donor who had recovered from COVID-19.

The chain employs TRBV20-1 and TRBJ1-5; a weak D match, TRBD1 (6 bases). Germline values: CDR1 DFQATT, CDR2 SNEGSKA (reference sequence). CDR3 length equals 17 residues. The ends were cut back, 0 bases at V and 6 bases at J, with 21 bases in the middle. The CDR3 spells CSARDRLRGAPGQPQHF. CDR3 in DNA: TGCAGTGCTAGAGATCGCCTGCGGGGGGCGCCGGGTCAGCCCCAGCATTTT.

This clonotype was counted only a few times. J is TRBJ1-1 and V is TRBV11-1, with 7 bases identical to TRBD1. This CDR3 is built from 15 residues. Losses at the gene ends were 5 bases for V and 3 bases for J; bases not matched to a gene: 9. The germline gives CDR1 SGHAT, CDR2 FQDESV (reference sequence). CDR3 region: CASSIPEQGHTEAFF. The CDR3 DNA sequence: TGTGCCAGCAGCATACCCGAACAGGGGCACACTGAAGCTTTCTTT.

This rearrangement joins TRBV20-1 to TRBJ2-5, with a weak D call TRBD1 (5 bases). Germline CDR1 DFQATT, CDR2 SNEGSKA (reference sequence). The ends were cut back, 2 bases at V and 5 bases at J, with 12 bases in the middle. This CDR3 is built from 13 residues. CDR3 loop: CSARKGIGETQYF. DNA of the CDR3: TGCAGTGCTAGAAAGGGGATTGGGGAGACCCAGTACTTC.

This clonotype turned up a few times. V usage is TRBV20-1 and J usage is TRBJ2-3; the match to TRBD2 covers 9 bases. Germline values: CDR1 DFQATT, CDR2 SNEGSKA (reference sequence). This CDR3 has 16 amino acids. Trimming took 5 bases from V and 6 from J; bases not matched to a gene: 15. CDR3 nucleotide sequence: TGCAGTGCTCGCCCCCAGCGGGGGGCCGGGGTGGATACGCAGTATTTT. As protein: CSARPQRGAGVDTQYF.